This TCR beta chain was observed in a study of T cells after yellow fever vaccination. Findings and caveats of the study: A large majority of primary-vaccination clones showed up again after the booster (approximately 96% CD4, around 90% CD8).

CDR1 LGHNT and CDR2 FRNRAP come from the germline V gene. V was cut by 6 bases and J by 1 base, with 13 bases left in between. The CDR3 loop spans 15 amino acids. Notes on this clonotype: As yet, its antigen is unknown.

A process of 5'RACE template switching, which added a universal primer site and UMIs, was used to make TCR cDNA. TCRdb reprocessed the 5' RACE reads with MiXCR, giving one entry per CDR3 protein. The sample contains 170,000 or so distinct CDR3 sequences, approximately 6.2% of which appear only once. The chain uses TRBV12-5 and TRBJ1-5; D uncertain. The sample here was CD4+ T cells sorted from PBMCs, taken on the day of the first yellow fever vaccination. This TCR came from a man aged 18-30 years who received the YFV17D yellow fever vaccine. The CDR3 bases are TGTGCTAGTGGGTTGCCCTCCAGAAGCAATCAGCCCCAGCATTTT. Translation: CASGLPSRSNQPQHF.